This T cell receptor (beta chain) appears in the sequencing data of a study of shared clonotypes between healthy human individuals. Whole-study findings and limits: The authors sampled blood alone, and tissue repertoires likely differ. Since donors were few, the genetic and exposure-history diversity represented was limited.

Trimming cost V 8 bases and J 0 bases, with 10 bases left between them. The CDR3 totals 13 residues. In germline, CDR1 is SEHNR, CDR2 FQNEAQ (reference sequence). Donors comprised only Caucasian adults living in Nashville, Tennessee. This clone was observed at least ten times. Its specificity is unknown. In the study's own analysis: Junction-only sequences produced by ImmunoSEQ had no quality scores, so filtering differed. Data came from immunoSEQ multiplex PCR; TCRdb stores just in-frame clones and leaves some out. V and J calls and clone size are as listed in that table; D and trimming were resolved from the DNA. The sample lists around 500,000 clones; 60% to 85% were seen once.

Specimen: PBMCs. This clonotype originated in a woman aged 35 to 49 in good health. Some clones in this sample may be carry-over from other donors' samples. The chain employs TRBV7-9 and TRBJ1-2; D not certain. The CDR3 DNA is TGTGCCAGCGGCGGGGTATCTAACTATGGCTACACCTTC. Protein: CASGGVSNYGYTF.